This T cell receptor beta chain was sequenced for a study of shared clonotypes between healthy human individuals. Findings and caveats of the study: Although depth was large, rarefaction showed that sequencing of the sorted subsets was incomplete. Across a handful of donors, naive CD4 shared approximately 4.5%, naive CD8 more than 3%, memory CD4 about 2.4%, memory CD8 0.4% to 0.5%.

The CDR3 is made up of 12 amino acids. Trimming removed 3 bases at V and 2 bases at J, with 8 bases between. Germline values: CDR1 SQVTM, CDR2 ANQGSEA. For each subset, genomic DNA was distributed in equal portions over several immunoSEQ plates. Per sorted-subset replicate PCR, input was approximately 210 ng DNA, representing around 30,000 T cell genomes. Only in-frame clones appear in the TCRdb table, and some are missing; sequencing was by immunoSEQ multiplex PCR. Here the sample spans approximately 2.5 million clones, around 90% being singletons. About this clone: Its antigen is as yet unknown.

The TCR comes from a man aged 18 to 29 in good health. The source material was naive CD4+ T cells sorted from blood. Subset here: CD45RA+ positively selected. V gene TRBV29-1 combines with J gene TRBJ2-7; no definite D call. The CDR3 sequence is CSVEAAAYEQYF. CDR3 DNA: TGCAGCGTTGAGGCGGCGGCCTACGAGCAGTACTTC.